The sequence of this T cell receptor (beta chain) was determined in a study of long-term antiretroviral therapy in people with HIV. Investigators performed immunoSEQ version v3.0 at survey level. The repertoire was sequenced with immunoSEQ multiplex PCR; TCRdb's copy has only in-frame clones and lacks some. The repertoire holds some 18,000 clones, over 65% seen once, with approximately 15% in the top ten. Whole-study results and caveats: Pre-ART clonal expansions dominated every time point's repertoire. Blood collection from the mid-2000s to the late 2010s possibly occurred under older ART regimens. ART was followed by higher diversity that remained below transplant donor controls.

At least one PBMC sample before ART and at least two after were required. Trimming took off 1 base at V and 8 bases at J, with 11 bases between the two ends. Looked up from germline, CDR1 is LNHNV and CDR2 is YYDKDF (reference sequence). The CDR3 totals 13 residues. This clone was observed a few times. Its antigen remains unidentified. The specimen was unsorted PBMCs, collected 0.5 years before starting antiretroviral therapy. The chain uses TRBV15 and TRBJ1-2; unclear D gene. The sequence was collected from a woman between 50 and 59 years old with HIV. The CDR3, as DNA: TGTGCCACCAGCAGAGCGCGGTACGGGGGCTACACCTTC. Encoded protein: CATSRARYGGYTF.